The 14 T cell receptor beta chains in this list originate from one sample, sequenced in a study of blood T cell repertoires in COVID-19 (dated by TCRdb to the early 2020s). The library was built by means of the immunoSEQ multiplex PCR assay. TCRdb's version of the immuneACCESS table is confined to in-frame rearrangements and falls short of the full clone set. An unresolved V gene accounts for under half of the shortfall where checked; the remainder is of unknown origin. The sample has roughly 250,000 clones on record, 65% to 85% of them singletons. About a sixth of the sample lies in the top ten. The sequenced sample consisted of peripheral blood. The receptor set was obtained from a person between 65 and 80 years old with COVID-19, enrolled during active disease.

The chain combines TRBV19 with TRBJ1-2; the D is unclear. The germline CDR1 and CDR2 sequences are LNHDA and SQIVND (reference sequence). This CDR3 is 12 amino acids long. V lost 10 bases and J lost 0, with 9 bases in between. CDR3 loop: CATRGTNYGYTF. CDR3 nucleotides: TGTGCCACCCGAGGGACTAACTATGGCTACACCTTC.

The rearrangement joins TRBV12-5 to TRBJ2-3, with TRBD2 matching over 8 bases. Trimming cost V 4 bases and J 4 bases; bases outside gene matches: 1. Germline CDR1 reads LGHNT; CDR2 reads FRNRAP. CDR3 size: 13 residues. The CDR3 nucleotides read TGTGCTAGTGGTTCGGGACTAGCAGATACGCAGTATTTT. This sequence encodes CASGSGLADTQYF.

The chain links TRBV2 to TRBJ2-3, with D possibly being TRBD1 (6 bases). The germline CDR1 and CDR2 sequences are SNHLY and FYNNEI. With 5 bases removed from V and 0 bases from J, the gap between germline ends came to 15 bases. The CDR3 has 16 residues. DNA of the CDR3: TGTGCCAGCAGTTCCGACCGGGACACCAGCACAGATACGCAGTATTTT. As protein: CASSSDRDTSTDTQYF. The whole variable domain, remainder taken from reference TRBV2 and TRBJ2-3, is EPEVTQTPSHQVTQMGQEVILRCVPISNHLYFYWYRQILGQKVEFLVSFYNNEISEKSEIFDDQFSVERPDGSNFTLKIRSTKLEDSAMYFCASSSDRDTSTDTQYFGPGTRLTVL.

J is TRBJ2-5 and V is TRBV25-1; TRBD2 is a possible D gene (5 bases). From germline, CDR1 is MGHDK and CDR2 SYGVNS. Trimming took off 3 bases at V and 1 base at J, with 12 bases between the two ends. The CDR3 covers 15 residues. The CDR3 is CASSDDMRVQETQYF. Written as DNA, the CDR3 is TGTGCCAGCAGTGACGATATGCGGGTCCAAGAGACCCAGTACTTC. Supplemented by reference TRBV25-1 and TRBJ2-5, the full variable domain reads EADIYQTPRYLVIGTGKKITLECSQTMGHDKMYWYQQDPGMELHLIHYSYGVNSTEKGDLSSESTVSRIRTEHFPLTLESARPSHTSQYLCASSDDMRVQETQYFGPGTRLLVL.

J is TRBJ1-1 and V is TRBV29-1; 8 nucleotides match TRBD1. Germline-derived CDR1 and CDR2 are SQVTM and ANQGSEA. CDR3 length equals 12 residues. Losses at the gene ends were 7 bases for V and 5 bases for J; bases not matched to a gene: 6. The CDR3 sequence is CSGRQGTTEAFF. In DNA form, the CDR3 reads TGCAGCGGAAGACAGGGGACTACTGAAGCTTTCTTT. The whole variable domain, filled in from reference TRBV29-1 and TRBJ1-1, reads SAVISQKPSRDICQRGTSLTIQCQVDSQVTMMFWYRQQPGQSLTLIATANQGSEATYESGFVIDKFPISRPNLTFSTLTVSNMSPEDSSIYLCSGRQGTTEAFFGQGTRLTVV.

The J gene is TRBJ2-7, the V gene TRBV7-2, with 8 bases that match TRBD1. V lost 6 bases, J lost 4 bases, and 5 bases stayed unmatched. CDR3 length: 13 residues. Germline lookup yields CDR1 SGHTA and CDR2 FQGNSA. CDR3 protein: CASRTQGDYEQYF. The CDR3 DNA is TGTGCCAGCAGGACACAGGGGGATTACGAGCAGTACTTC.

The rearrangement joins TRBV28 to TRBJ1-5; D gene ambiguous. The V gene's germline CDR1 is MDHEN and CDR2 SYDVKM. The CDR3 loop spans 15 amino acids. Trimming took off 2 bases at V and 0 bases at J, with 8 bases between the two ends. The DNA for the CDR3 is TGTGCCAGCAGTTTACCACTCATTAGCAATCAGCCCCAGCATTTT. This gives the protein CASSLPLISNQPQHF.

The chain carries TRBV5-1 and TRBJ1-5; TRBD1 is a possible D gene (5 bases). The CDR3 has 13 amino acids. Germline assignment: CDR1 SGHRS and CDR2 YFSETQ. Trimming removed 0 bases at V and 5 bases at J, with 6 bases between. CDR3 residues: CASSLGGHQPQHF. DNA for the CDR3: TGCGCCAGCAGCTTGGGGGGCCATCAGCCCCAGCATTTT. The full variable domain, rest sourced from reference TRBV5-1 and TRBJ1-5, is KAGVTQTPRYLIKTRGQQVTLSCSPISGHRSVSWYQQTPGQGLQFLFEYFSETQRNKGNFPGRFSGRQFSNSRSEMNVSTLELGDSALYLCASSLGGHQPQHFGDGTRLSIL.

V usage is TRBV5-6 and J usage is TRBJ2-3, with 8 bases matching TRBD2. Losses at the gene ends were 2 bases for V and 5 bases for J; bases not matched to a gene: 7. CDR1 is SGHDT, CDR2 YYEEEE, per germline. This CDR3 spans 15 amino acids. The CDR3 DNA follows: TGTGCCAGCAGCTTAAGGATAGCGGGGAGAGATACGCAGTATTTT. Amino acid sequence: CASSLRIAGRDTQYF.

This chain links TRBV6-5 with TRBJ2-1; 8 nucleotides line up with TRBD1. J gave up 6 bases and V 6 bases, and 4 bases lay outside the gene matches. The CDR3 length is 13 residues. In germline, CDR1 is MNHEY, CDR2 SVGAGI. CDR3 loop: CASRIGTGNEQFF. The CDR3 DNA is TGTGCCAGCAGGATAGGGACAGGCAATGAGCAGTTCTTC.

V and J are TRBV6-1 and TRBJ1-2, with D perhaps matching TRBD1 (6 bases). The V gene's germline CDR1 is MNHNS and CDR2 SASEGT. V was cut by 2 bases and J by 4 bases, with 11 bases left in between. The CDR3 sequence is 14 residues long. In DNA, the CDR3 is TGTGCCAGCAGTGAACAGGGGATACCCTATGGCTACACCTTC. Its protein is CASSEQGIPYGYTF.

V usage is TRBV7-2 and J usage is TRBJ2-4, with 7 bases lining up with TRBD1. The germline V gene encodes CDR1 SGHTA and CDR2 FQGNSA. The CDR3 runs to 14 residues. The ends lost 7 bases at V and 3 bases at J; junction bases unmatched: 6. This chain's CDR3 is CASIAGGGKNIQYF. CDR3 in DNA: TGTGCCAGCATCGCAGGGGGTGGCAAAAACATTCAGTACTTC.

This clone has more than one count but fewer than ten. The gene calls are TRBV30 and TRBJ2-5, with 7 nucleotides matching TRBD1. The CDR3 is 13 residues long. V gave up 7 bases and J gave up 4 bases; unmatched junction bases: 9. Germline CDR1 is GTSNPN and CDR2 is SVGIG (reference sequence). CDR3 amino acids: CASLRGGLETQYF. As DNA, the CDR3 is TGTGCCTCCTTAAGAGGGGGCCTAGAGACCCAGTACTTC.

V is TRBV6-6 and J is TRBJ2-7, with TRBD2 matching over 7 bases. From germline, CDR1 is MNHNY and CDR2 SVGAGI (reference sequence). V lost 5 bases to trimming and J lost 3 bases; unmatched junction nucleotides: 1. This CDR3 is 12 amino acids long. The CDR3 DNA reads TGTGCCAGCAGTGCGGGAGTCTACGAGCAGTACTTC. Protein sequence: CASSAGVYEQYF.